Sequencing of this T cell receptor (beta chain) was carried out in a study of OX40 agonist ivuxolimab in advanced cancers. Study background: Patients in dose escalation had liver, melanoma, kidney or head and neck cancers.

Trimming took off 11 bases at V and 3 bases at J, with 13 bases between the two ends. The CDR3 extends over 12 amino acids. Germline lookup yields CDR1 ENHRY and CDR2 SYGVKD. Data came from immunoSEQ multiplex PCR; TCRdb stores just in-frame clones and leaves some out. Found here are approximately 66,000 clones, approximately 81% of them singletons; the top ten hold about 0.76%. Concerning this clone: Its antigen is still unknown.

General observations from the study: Some nonresponders also had low normalized T-cell clonal expansion. Those patients achieving a partial response at 0.1-3.0 mg/kg showed among the lowest clonal expansion.

The clonotype originates from an adult with an advanced solid tumor such as melanoma, head and neck, liver or kidney cancer. The genes are TRBV10-3 and TRBJ1-1, with unresolved D. The sample consisted of CD4+ or CD8+ T cells sorted from blood, taken in a trial of the OX40 agonist ivuxolimab. The CDR3 reads CASNTGDTEAFF. CDR3 nucleotides: TGTGCCTCCAACACTGGGGACACTGAAGCTTTCTTT.